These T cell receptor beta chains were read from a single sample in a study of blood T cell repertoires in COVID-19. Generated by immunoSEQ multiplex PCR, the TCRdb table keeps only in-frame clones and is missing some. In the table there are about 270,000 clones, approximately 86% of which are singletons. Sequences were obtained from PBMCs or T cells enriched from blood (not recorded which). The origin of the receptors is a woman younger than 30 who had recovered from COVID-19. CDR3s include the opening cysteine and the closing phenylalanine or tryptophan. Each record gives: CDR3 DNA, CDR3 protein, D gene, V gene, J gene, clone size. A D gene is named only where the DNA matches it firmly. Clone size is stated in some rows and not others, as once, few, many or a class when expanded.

cdr3_nt: TGTGCCTGGTCCCAGGGCTCTGGAAACACCATATATTTT; cdr3_aa: CAWSQGSGNTIYF; d_call: .; v_call: TRBV30; j_call: TRBJ1-3; clone_size: .
cdr3_nt: TGTGCCAGCAGCTCTCCGTTGTCCTCAAGGAGAAGGAGGAACCTTGAAGCTTTCTTT; cdr3_aa: CASSSPLSSRRRRNLEAFF; d_call: .; v_call: TRBV7-2; j_call: TRBJ1-1; clone_size: .
cdr3_nt: TGTGCCAGCAGTCCCTCTCACGCCGGGGATGAAGCTTTCTTT; cdr3_aa: CASSPSHAGDEAFF; d_call: .; v_call: TRBV6-5; j_call: TRBJ1-1; clone_size: .
cdr3_nt: TGTGCCAGCAGCTTACTCCGGGGGGGCCCCACAGATACGCAGTATTTT; cdr3_aa: CASSLLRGGPTDTQYF; d_call: TRBD2; v_call: TRBV7-2; j_call: TRBJ2-3; clone_size: .
cdr3_nt: TGTGCCAGCAGAAGCAGGGTGTCAGCTTTCTTT; cdr3_aa: CASRSRVSAFF; d_call: .; v_call: TRBV12-3/TRBV12-4; j_call: TRBJ1-1; clone_size: .
cdr3_nt: TGTGCCAGCAGTGAAACAGGGGGCAAAGCGGCTGAAAAACTGTTTTTT; cdr3_aa: CASSETGGKAAEKLFF; d_call: TRBD1; v_call: TRBV6-1; j_call: TRBJ1-4; clone_size: .
cdr3_nt: TGTGCCAGCAGCTTTCGCGGGACAGGTCAAGAGACCCAGTACTTC; cdr3_aa: CASSFRGTGQETQYF; d_call: TRBD1; v_call: TRBV11-3; j_call: TRBJ2-5; clone_size: .
cdr3_nt: TGTGCTAGTGCCCCGGGACAGGGTTCAGATACGCAGTATTTT; cdr3_aa: CASAPGQGSDTQYF; d_call: TRBD1; v_call: TRBV12-5; j_call: TRBJ2-3; clone_size: .
cdr3_nt: TGTGCCAGCAGTTACCACGGGGGTCGGTACAATGAGCAGTTCTTC; cdr3_aa: CASSYHGGRYNEQFF; d_call: .; v_call: TRBV6-5; j_call: TRBJ2-1; clone_size: .
cdr3_nt: TGTGCCACCAGTGGTTGGGACTTCTATGGCTACACCTTC; cdr3_aa: CATSGWDFYGYTF; d_call: .; v_call: TRBV24-1; j_call: TRBJ1-2; clone_size: .
cdr3_nt: TGCGCCAGCATCGATTGGCCCACGAAGACTGAAGCTTTCTTT; cdr3_aa: CASIDWPTKTEAFF; d_call: .; v_call: TRBV23-1; j_call: TRBJ1-1; clone_size: once
cdr3_nt: TGTGCCAGCAGCTCCTCTACGAGGGTCTCCGGGACTGAAGCTTTCTTT; cdr3_aa: CASSSSTRVSGTEAFF; d_call: .; v_call: TRBV3-1/TRBV3-2; j_call: TRBJ1-1; clone_size: .
cdr3_nt: TGTGCCAGCAGCTTAGCCCCCGACCCCGGGACAGATACGCAGTATTTT; cdr3_aa: CASSLAPDPGTDTQYF; d_call: .; v_call: TRBV7-2; j_call: TRBJ2-3; clone_size: .
cdr3_nt: TGTGCCAGCAGGTCGACAGGCGTGAACACTGAAGCTTTCTTT; cdr3_aa: CASRSTGVNTEAFF; d_call: .; v_call: TRBV6-5; j_call: TRBJ1-1; clone_size: .
cdr3_nt: TGTGCCAGCAGTTTTTCTAGCGGGGGGGCTTACAATGAGCAGTTCTTC; cdr3_aa: CASSFSSGGAYNEQFF; d_call: TRBD2; v_call: TRBV28; j_call: TRBJ2-1; clone_size: .
cdr3_nt: TGTGCCAGCAGCTTAGGGACAGTGGACACTGAAGCTTTCTTT; cdr3_aa: CASSLGTVDTEAFF; d_call: .; v_call: TRBV13; j_call: TRBJ1-1; clone_size: .
cdr3_nt: TGCGCCAGCAGCCGATGGGGGGGTCGAGGTATTGATGGCTACACCTTC; cdr3_aa: CASSRWGGRGIDGYTF; d_call: .; v_call: TRBV5-1; j_call: TRBJ1-2; clone_size: .
cdr3_nt: TGTGCCACCAGCGGGTCGACAGGCACTGACACTGAAGCTTTCTTT; cdr3_aa: CATSGSTGTDTEAFF; d_call: .; v_call: TRBV15; j_call: TRBJ1-1; clone_size: .
cdr3_nt: TGTGCCAGCAGCCAAGATGGAGGGGGCAGGGCTAAGTATGGCTACACCTTC; cdr3_aa: CASSQDGGGRAKYGYTF; d_call: TRBD1; v_call: TRBV3-1/TRBV3-2; j_call: TRBJ1-2; clone_size: once
cdr3_nt: TGTGCCAGCAGCCTCCTCGGACAGATCACCTACGAGCAGTACTTC; cdr3_aa: CASSLLGQITYEQYF; d_call: .; v_call: TRBV27; j_call: TRBJ2-7; clone_size: .
cdr3_nt: TGTGCCAGCAGCTTAAGGAGGCAGGGGGCCAATTACGAGCAGTACTTC; cdr3_aa: CASSLRRQGANYEQYF; d_call: TRBD1; v_call: TRBV11-3; j_call: TRBJ2-7; clone_size: .
cdr3_nt: TGTGCCAGTAGTGCCGGGGGACAGAATCAGCCCCAGCATTTT; cdr3_aa: CASSAGGQNQPQHF; d_call: TRBD1; v_call: TRBV19; j_call: TRBJ1-5; clone_size: .
cdr3_nt: TGTGCCAGCAGCGAAGGAGACAGACTTAATGAAAAACTGTTTTTT; cdr3_aa: CASSEGDRLNEKLFF; d_call: .; v_call: TRBV28; j_call: TRBJ1-4; clone_size: .
cdr3_nt: TGTGCCAGCAGCGCCGCCGCCCCGAGCTCCTACGAGCAGTACTTC; cdr3_aa: CASSAAAPSSYEQYF; d_call: .; v_call: TRBV7-9; j_call: TRBJ2-7; clone_size: .
cdr3_nt: TGTGCCTGGGAATACAGGGGTGGGGAGACCCAGTACTTC; cdr3_aa: CAWEYRGGETQYF; d_call: TRBD1; v_call: TRBV30; j_call: TRBJ2-5; clone_size: .
cdr3_nt: TGTGCCAGCAGACAGGGGGCCAGGGAAAAACTGTTTTTT; cdr3_aa: CASRQGAREKLFF; d_call: TRBD1; v_call: TRBV7-9; j_call: TRBJ1-4; clone_size: .